These T cell receptor beta chains were read from a single sample in a study of tumor-infiltrating lymphocytes in primary liver carcinoma. TCRdb reprocessed the multiplex PCR reads with MiXCR, giving one entry per CDR3 protein. The sample holds a few hundred thousand distinct CDR3 sequences, roughly three fifths seen once. The sequenced material came from peripheral blood. These receptor sequences come from a woman aged 30 to 39 with primary liver carcinoma and hepatitis B virus infection. Both conserved end residues are part of each CDR3. D genes are given only for firm matches. Size tells how often a clone was seen (once, few, many) or the class of an expanded clone, and some rows leave it out.

size	V	D	J	DNA	CDR3
NA	TRBV6-2/TRBV6-3	NA	TRBJ2-7	TGTGCCAGCAGCCGGCCTCCCTACGAGCAGTACTTC	CASSRPPYEQYF
NA	TRBV11-2	NA	TRBJ2-1	TGTACCAGCAGCTCGCCTTTACTCACTAGTGGACCAAGGATGGATGAGCAGTTCTTC	CTSSSPLLTSGPRMDEQFF
few	TRBV12-3/TRBV12-4	NA	TRBJ2-2	TGTGCCAGCAGTTTGTACTCGGACACCGGGGAGCTGTTTTTT	CASSLYSDTGELFF
NA	TRBV4-3	NA	TRBJ2-1	TGCGCCAGCAGCCAAGACAGGGTCAGCGGCAATGAGCACTTCTTC	CASSQDRVSGNEHFF
NA	TRBV4-3	NA	TRBJ1-3	TGCGCCAGCAGCCAAGTGGAGGCGTCTGGAAACACCATATATTTT	CASSQVEASGNTIYF
many	TRBV10-3	NA	TRBJ2-1	TGTGCCATCAGTGAGGTTCCGCAGGGTGCGGATGAGCAGTTCTTC	CAISEVPQGADEQFF
NA	TRBV28	NA	TRBJ2-5	TGTGCCAGCAACCCGTCTTCGGGGGCCCAAGAGACCCAGTACTTC	CASNPSSGAQETQYF
NA	TRBV6-1	NA	TRBJ2-7	TGTGCCAGCAGTGTGGGGATCTACGAGCAGTACTTC	CASSVGIYEQYF
NA	TRBV6-1	TRBD2	TRBJ2-1	TGTGCCAGCAGTGTACTAGCGGGAACTGGGAATGAGCAGCTCTTC	CASSVLAGTGNEQLF
many	TRBV4-3	TRBD1	TRBJ1-5	TGCGCCAGCAGCCAGGGGTTAAGACAGGGAGGGAATCAGCCCCAGCATTTT	CASSQGLRQGGNQPQHF